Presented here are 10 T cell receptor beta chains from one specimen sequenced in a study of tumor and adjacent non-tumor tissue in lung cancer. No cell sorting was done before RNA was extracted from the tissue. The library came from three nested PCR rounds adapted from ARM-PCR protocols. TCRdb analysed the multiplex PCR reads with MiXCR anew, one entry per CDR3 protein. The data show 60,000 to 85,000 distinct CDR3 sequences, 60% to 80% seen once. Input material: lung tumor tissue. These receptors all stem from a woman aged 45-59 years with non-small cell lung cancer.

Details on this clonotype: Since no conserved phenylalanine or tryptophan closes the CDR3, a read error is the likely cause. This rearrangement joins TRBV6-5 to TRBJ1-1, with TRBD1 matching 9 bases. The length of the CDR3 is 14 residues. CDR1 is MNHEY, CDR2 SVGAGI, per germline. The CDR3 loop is CASTSQGAVTGAFI. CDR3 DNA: TGTGCCAGCACCTCACAGGGGGCTGTCACTGGAGCTTTCATT.

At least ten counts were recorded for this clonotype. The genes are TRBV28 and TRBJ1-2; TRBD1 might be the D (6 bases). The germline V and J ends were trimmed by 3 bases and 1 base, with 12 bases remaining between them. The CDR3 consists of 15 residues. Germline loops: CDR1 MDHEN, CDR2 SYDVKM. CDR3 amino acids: CASSFPGTYNYGYTF. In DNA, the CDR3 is TGTGCCAGCAGTTTCCCCGGGACATATAACTATGGCTACACCTTC.

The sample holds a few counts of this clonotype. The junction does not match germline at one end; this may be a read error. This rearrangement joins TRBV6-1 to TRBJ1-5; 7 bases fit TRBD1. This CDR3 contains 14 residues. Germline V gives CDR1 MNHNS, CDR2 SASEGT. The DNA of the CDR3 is TGTGCCAGTAGTGAAGGGGGCGGCAATGAGCCCCAGCATTTT. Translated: CASSEGGGNEPQHF.

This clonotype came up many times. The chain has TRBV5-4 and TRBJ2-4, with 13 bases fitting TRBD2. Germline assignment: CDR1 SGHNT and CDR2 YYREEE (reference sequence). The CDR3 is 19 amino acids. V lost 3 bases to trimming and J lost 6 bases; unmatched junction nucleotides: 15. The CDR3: CASSSPTLGGLAGVNIQYF. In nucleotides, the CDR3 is TGTGCCAGCAGCTCCCCTACCCTAGGAGGACTAGCGGGAGTAAACATTCAGTACTTC.

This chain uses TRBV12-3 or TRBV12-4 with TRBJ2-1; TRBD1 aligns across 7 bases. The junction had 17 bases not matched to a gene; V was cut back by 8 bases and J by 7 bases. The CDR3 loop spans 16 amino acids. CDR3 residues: CASFPEGQNLINEQFF. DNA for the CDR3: TGTGCCAGCTTCCCCGAGGGACAGAATTTGATTAATGAGCAGTTCTTC.

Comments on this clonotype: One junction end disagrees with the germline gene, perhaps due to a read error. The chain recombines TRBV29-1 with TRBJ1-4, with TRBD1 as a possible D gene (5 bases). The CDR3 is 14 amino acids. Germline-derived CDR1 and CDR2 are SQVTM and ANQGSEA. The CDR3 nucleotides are TGCAGCGTTGAAGGTTCAGGGACCAATGAAAGACTGTTTTTT. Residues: CSVEGSGTNERLFF. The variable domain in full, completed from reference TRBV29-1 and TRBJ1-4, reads SAVISQKPSRDICQRGTSLTIQCQVDSQVTMMFWYRQQPGQSLTLIATANQGSEATYESGFVIDKFPISRPNLTFSTLTVSNMSPEDSSIYLCSVEGSGTNERLFFGSGTQLSVL.

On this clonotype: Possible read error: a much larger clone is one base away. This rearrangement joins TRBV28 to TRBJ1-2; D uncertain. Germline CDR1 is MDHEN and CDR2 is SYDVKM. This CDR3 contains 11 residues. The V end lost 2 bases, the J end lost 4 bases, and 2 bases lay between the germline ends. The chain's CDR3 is CASSLSYGYTF. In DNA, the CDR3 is TGTGCCAGCAGTTTAAGCTATGGCTACACCTTC.

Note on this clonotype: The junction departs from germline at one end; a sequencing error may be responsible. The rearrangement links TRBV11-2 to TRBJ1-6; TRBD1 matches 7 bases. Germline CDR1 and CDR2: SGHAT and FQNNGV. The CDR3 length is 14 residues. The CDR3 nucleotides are TGTGCCAGCAGTTTAGACAGGGATATTTCACCCCTCCACTTT. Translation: CASSLDRDISPLHF.

CDR3 in amino acids: CASTQGLGGTNVLTF. The CDR3, as DNA: TGTGCCAGCACCCAGGGCCTGGGAGGGACCAACGTCCTGACTTTC. V and J are TRBV9 and TRBJ2-6; 7 bases map to TRBD2. After removal of 6 bases from V and 8 bases from J, the junction contained 11 bases not matched to a gene. The CDR3 spans 15 residues. Germline CDR1 SGDLS, CDR2 YYNGEE.

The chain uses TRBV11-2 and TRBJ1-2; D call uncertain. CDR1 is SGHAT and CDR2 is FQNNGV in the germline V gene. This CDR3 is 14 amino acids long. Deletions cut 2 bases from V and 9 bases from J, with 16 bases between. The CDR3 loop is CASSLSILRGRYTF. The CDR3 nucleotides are TGTGCCAGCAGCTTATCGATCCTCCGTGGGCGCTACACCTTC.